A single sample gave rise to the 3 T cell receptor beta chains below, sequenced in a study of T-cell reconstitution after alpha-beta-depleted transplantation in children. Using unique molecular identifiers, the investigators prepared the TCRbeta library. TCRdb called the PCR reads again in MiXCR, with one record for every CDR3 protein. The data contain 600,000 to 700,000 distinct CDR3 sequences, about an eighth of them singletons. The sample consisted of PBMCs, taken before TCRalphabeta/CD19-depleted stem cell transplant. These receptor sequences come from a girl aged 2-9 years with congenital amegakaryocytic thrombocytopenia, due to receive a stem cell transplant.

This clonotype was seen many times. This chain connects TRBV29-1 to TRBJ2-3; 12 bases are a match to TRBD2. Germline values: CDR1 SQVTM, CDR2 ANQGSEA. Trimming at V came to 8 bases and at J to 0 bases, leaving 15 bases not matched to a gene. The length of the CDR3 is 18 residues. The CDR3 loop reads CSPLASGRGFGSTDTQYF. The CDR3 DNA sequence: TGCAGCCCCTTGGCTAGCGGGAGGGGATTTGGGAGCACAGATACGCAGTATTTT.

V and J are TRBV11-2 and TRBJ1-1, with D possibly TRBD1 on 6 matching bases. Trimming shortened V by 1 base and J by 0 bases, and 9 bases separated the two germline ends. The CDR3 covers 15 residues. The germline V gene encodes CDR1 SGHAT and CDR2 FQNNGV. The CDR3 sequence is CASSLAAGVNTEAFF. DNA for the CDR3: TGTGCCAGCAGCTTAGCGGCAGGGGTGAACACTGAAGCTTTCTTT.

The V call is TRBV5-1, the J call TRBJ2-1; unclear D gene. The CDR3 length is 19 residues. V was pared by 0 bases and J by 0 bases, with 19 bases between. The germline CDR1 and CDR2 sequences are SGHRS and YFSETQ. CDR3 in DNA: TGCGCCAGCAGCTTGGGACTGATGGACGACTCTAGCTCCTACAATGAGCAGTTCTTC. It yields the protein CASSLGLMDDSSSYNEQFF.